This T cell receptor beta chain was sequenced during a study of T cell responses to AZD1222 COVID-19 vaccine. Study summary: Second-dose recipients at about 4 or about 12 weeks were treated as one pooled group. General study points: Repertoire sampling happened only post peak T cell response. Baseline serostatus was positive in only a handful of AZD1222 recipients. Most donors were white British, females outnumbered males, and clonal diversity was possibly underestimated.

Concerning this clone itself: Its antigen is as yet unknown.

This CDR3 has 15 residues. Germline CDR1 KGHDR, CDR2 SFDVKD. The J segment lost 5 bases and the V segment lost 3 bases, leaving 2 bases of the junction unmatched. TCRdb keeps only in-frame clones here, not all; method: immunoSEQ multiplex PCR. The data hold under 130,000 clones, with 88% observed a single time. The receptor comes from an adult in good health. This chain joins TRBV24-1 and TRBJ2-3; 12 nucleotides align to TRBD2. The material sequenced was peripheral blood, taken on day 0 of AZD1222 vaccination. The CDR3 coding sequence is TGTGCCACCAGTGATGAACTAGCGGGAGGAGATACGCAGTATTTT. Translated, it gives CATSDELAGGDTQYF.